These 25 T cell receptor beta chains were all obtained from the same sample, sequenced in a study of T cell changes during pregnancy in multiple sclerosis. Generated by immunoSEQ multiplex PCR, the TCRdb table keeps only in-frame clones and is missing some. The data contain 45,000 to 55,000 clones, 85% to 90% of them singletons. The sample here was peripheral blood, taken in the first trimester of pregnancy. The receptors here all came from a female donor in good health, enrolled as a control in a pregnancy study.

Comment on this clone: Different DNA sequences within this sample yield the same CDR3. The genes are TRBV19 and TRBJ1-1; a possible D gene is TRBD1 (5 bases). The CDR3 runs 13 residues. The germline V and J ends were trimmed by 3 bases and 1 base, with 6 bases remaining between them. CDR1 LNHDA and CDR2 SQIVND come from the germline V gene (reference sequence). CDR3 sequence: CASSIQGNTEAFF. The CDR3 coding sequence is TGTGCCAGTAGTATCCAGGGGAACACTGAAGCTTTCTTT.

This chain joins TRBV18 and TRBJ1-2, with 8 bases matching TRBD1. The CDR3 loop spans 13 amino acids. Germline V gene sequence: CDR1 KGHSH, CDR2 LQKENI. With V trimmed by 3 bases and J by 8 bases, 5 bases remained unmatched. CDR3 residues: CASSPTGARGYTF. The DNA for the CDR3 is TGTGCCAGCTCACCGACAGGGGCCAGGGGCTACACCTTC.

The gene calls are TRBV5-4 and TRBJ2-3; a weak D match, TRBD1 (7 bases). This CDR3 region has 14 residues. Germline CDR1 reads SGHNT; CDR2 reads YYREEE (reference sequence). The germline V and J ends were trimmed by 3 bases and 4 bases, with 12 bases remaining between them. The CDR3 region is CASSSQGGSDTQYF. The CDR3 bases are TGTGCCAGCAGCTCGCAGGGGGGCTCAGATACGCAGTATTTT.

V is TRBV5-1 and J is TRBJ1-2; D is perhaps TRBD1 (5 bases). V lost 0 bases to trimming and J lost 4 bases, with 13 bases between them. The CDR3 covers 15 residues. Germline CDR1 SGHRS, CDR2 YFSETQ. CDR3 residues: CASSLDDPGIYGYTF. CDR3 coding DNA: TGCGCCAGCAGCTTGGATGATCCAGGGATCTATGGCTACACCTTC.

In this sample, this clone turned up once. The V gene is TRBV25-1, the J gene TRBJ2-2, with D possibly being TRBD1 (7 bases). The V end lost 5 bases, the J end lost 3 bases, and 13 bases lay between the germline ends. The CDR3 is made up of 15 amino acids. Germline CDR1 reads MGHDK; CDR2 reads SYGVNS. The DNA of the CDR3 is TGTGCCAGCAGTCCGCGGGACAGATACACCGGGGAGCTGTTTTTT. It encodes CASSPRDRYTGELFF.

This chain uses TRBV7-9 with TRBJ2-5, with 13 bases lining up with TRBD2. CDR1 SEHNR and CDR2 FQNEAQ come from the germline V gene (reference sequence). The CDR3 loop spans 16 amino acids. With V trimmed by 3 bases and J by 2 bases, 3 bases remained unmatched. CDR3 in amino acids: CASSLGTSGVQETQYF. Written as DNA, the CDR3 is TGTGCCAGCAGCTTGGGGACTAGCGGGGTGCAAGAGACCCAGTACTTC.

This chain joins TRBV19 and TRBJ2-3, with D possibly TRBD2 on 6 matching bases. V shed 3 bases and J shed 3 bases, with 16 bases lying between them. Per the germline V gene, CDR1 is LNHDA and CDR2 is SQIVND (reference sequence). This CDR3 has 16 residues. The CDR3 coding sequence is TGTGCCAGTAGTATCCCCGGCGCTGGGGGGACAGATACGCAGTATTTT. This sequence encodes CASSIPGAGGTDTQYF.

This chain uses TRBV5-4 with TRBJ1-3; 9 bases are shared with TRBD1. Germline-derived CDR1 and CDR2 are SGHNT and YYREEE (reference sequence). V dropped 10 bases and J dropped 2; count of bases not matched to a gene: 7. CDR3 length equals 14 residues. The CDR3 DNA sequence: TGTGCCTCCTCCGGGACAGGGACTGGAAACACCATATATTTT. Its protein product is CASSGTGTGNTIYF.

The V call is TRBV30, the J call TRBJ2-5, with 7 bases that match TRBD2. Germline-derived CDR1 and CDR2 are GTSNPN and SVGIG (reference sequence). The V segment lost 1 base and the J segment 6 bases; nucleotides outside the gene matches: 5. This CDR3 is 13 amino acids long. The CDR3 protein is CAWSGGLVKTQYF. CDR3 nucleotide sequence: TGTGCCTGGAGTGGAGGACTAGTAAAGACCCAGTACTTC.

The V call is TRBV5-1, the J call TRBJ2-2; the D is unclear. The CDR3 runs to 16 residues. Trimming left V 4 bases short and J 1 base short, with 14 bases between. Germline V lookup: CDR1 SGHRS, CDR2 YFSETQ. The CDR3 protein is CASSPGYAGNTGELFF. CDR3 in DNA: TGCGCCAGCAGCCCCGGGTACGCCGGGAACACCGGGGAGCTGTTTTTT.

The chain recombines TRBV7-2 with TRBJ2-2; the match to TRBD2 covers 7 bases. V shed 5 bases and J 7 bases; nucleotides not matched to a gene: 7. In germline, CDR1 is SGHTA, CDR2 FQGNSA. The CDR3 is 14 residues long. The CDR3 sequence is CASSPRGGSGELFF. CDR3 DNA sequence: TGTGCCAGCAGCCCCCGCGGCGGGAGCGGGGAGCTGTTTTTT.

This chain connects TRBV7-2 to TRBJ2-3; 10 positions agree with TRBD2. CDR1 and CDR2 from the germline V gene are SGHTA and FQGNSA. Losses at the gene ends were 6 bases for V and 0 bases for J; bases not matched to a gene: 3. This CDR3 is built from 15 residues. Here the CDR3 reads CASRELAGSTDTQYF. In nucleotides, the CDR3 is TGTGCCAGCAGGGAACTAGCGGGAAGCACAGATACGCAGTATTTT.

The table lists this clone with a count of one. This chain joins TRBV11-3 and TRBJ2-1; 14 nucleotides align to TRBD2. V lost 1 base to trimming and J lost 2 bases; unmatched junction nucleotides: 1. The length of the CDR3 is 17 residues. Germline values: CDR1 SGHNT, CDR2 YENEEA. This CDR3 reads CASSLGLAGGPYNEQFF. The CDR3 DNA sequence: TGTGCCAGCAGCTTAGGACTAGCGGGAGGGCCCTACAATGAGCAGTTCTTC.

The chain couples TRBV5-1 to TRBJ1-5; 10 bases align to TRBD1. This CDR3 has 16 residues. The ends lost 1 base at V and 8 bases at J; junction bases unmatched: 9. CDR1 is SGHRS, CDR2 YFSETQ, per germline. CDR3 sequence reads: CASSLRQGALNEPQHF. The CDR3 DNA is TGCGCCAGCAGCTTGAGACAGGGGGCGCTTAATGAGCCCCAGCATTTT.

The J gene is TRBJ1-5, the V gene TRBV19, with 7 bases that match TRBD1. Germline lookup yields CDR1 LNHDA and CDR2 SQIVND (reference sequence). CDR3 size: 14 residues. Trimming took 5 bases from V and 4 from J; bases not matched to a gene: 5. CDR3 in amino acids: CASSLGQKNQPQHF. The DNA of the CDR3 is TGTGCCAGTAGTTTGGGACAGAAAAATCAGCCCCAGCATTTT.

The chain couples TRBV10-1 to TRBJ2-3; the D call may be TRBD1 or TRBD2 (5 bases each). This CDR3 is 13 amino acids long. Trimming cost V 6 bases and J 6 bases, with 13 bases left between them. The germline V gene encodes CDR1 WNHNN and CDR2 SYGVQD (reference sequence). The CDR3 coding sequence is TGCGCCAGCAGAGAGGGGCTTCGGGATACGCAGTATTTT. Amino acid sequence: CASREGLRDTQYF.

The chain employs TRBV6-1 and TRBJ2-5, with 9 bases identical to TRBD2. The CDR3 sequence is 17 residues long. Per the germline V gene, CDR1 is MNHNS and CDR2 is SASEGT. The V segment lost 0 bases and the J segment 4 bases; nucleotides outside the gene matches: 9. The CDR3 here is CASSEARRAGGLETQYF. CDR3 bases: TGTGCCAGCAGTGAAGCGCGACGTGCGGGGGGGTTAGAGACCCAGTACTTC.

J is TRBJ1-1 and V is TRBV6-5; D gene ambiguous. This CDR3 is 15 amino acids long. The germline V and J ends were trimmed by 0 bases and 0 bases, with 8 bases remaining between them. CDR1 is MNHEY, CDR2 SVGAGI, per germline. The CDR3 region has the DNA TGTGCCAGCAGTTACTCGATCTATATGAACACTGAAGCTTTCTTT. It codes for CASSYSIYMNTEAFF.

The chain recombines TRBV28 with TRBJ2-7; 9 bases match TRBD1. Trimming removed 6 bases from V and 4 bases from J; junction bases left unmatched: 10. This CDR3 is built from 15 residues. Germline CDR1 reads MDHEN; CDR2 reads SYDVKM. The CDR3 sequence: CASRTTGTGLYEQYF. The CDR3 nucleotides are TGTGCCAGCAGAACCACCGGGACAGGGCTTTACGAGCAGTACTTC.

In DNA form, the CDR3 reads TGCGCCAGCAACGGACTAGCGGGAGGGCCCAATGAGCAGTTCTTC. Its translation is CASNGLAGGPNEQFF. The chain uses TRBV5-1 and TRBJ2-1; the match to TRBD2 covers 15 bases. Unmatched junction bases numbered 4, after V lost 6 bases and J lost 6 bases. The CDR3 has 15 residues. The V gene's germline CDR1 is SGHRS and CDR2 YFSETQ.

This chain uses TRBV4-2 with TRBJ2-7; D is perhaps TRBD1 (5 bases). This CDR3 comprises 15 residues. Trimming stripped 4 bases from V and 3 bases from J, with 16 bases between. Germline CDR1 and CDR2: LGHNA and YNFKEQ. CDR3 protein: CASSPIEQGGYEQYF. In nucleotides, the CDR3 is TGTGCCAGCAGCCCGATTGAGCAGGGCGGCTACGAGCAGTACTTC.

The rearrangement links TRBV7-2 to TRBJ1-3; possibly TRBD1 for D (6 bases). The CDR3 extends over 16 amino acids. V was shortened by 1 base and J by 0 bases, with 10 bases between the two germline ends. Germline V lookup: CDR1 SGHTA, CDR2 FQGNSA. The CDR3 bases are TGTGCCAGCAGCTTAGTGGGCAGGGGCTCTGGAAACACCATATATTTT. It specifies CASSLVGRGSGNTIYF.

The gene calls are TRBV7-9 and TRBJ1-1; no clear D gene. Germline lookup yields CDR1 SEHNR and CDR2 FQNEAQ (reference sequence). Deletions cut 4 bases from V and 3 bases from J, with 9 bases between. This CDR3 contains 13 residues. The CDR3 DNA reads TGTGCCAGCAGCTCCACCCCGGACACTGAAGCTTTCTTT. Encoded protein: CASSSTPDTEAFF.

V and J are TRBV4-2 and TRBJ1-5, with 7 bases fitting TRBD1. Germline loops: CDR1 LGHNA, CDR2 YNFKEQ. The CDR3 runs to 15 residues. Germline trimming cut 3 bases from V and 4 bases from J; bases unmatched to any gene: 6. In DNA form, the CDR3 reads TGTGCCAGCAGCCAGGAGGGGGCGAATAATCAGCCCCAGCATTTT. This codes for CASSQEGANNQPQHF.

V and J are TRBV9 and TRBJ2-1, with D possibly TRBD2 on 5 matching bases. V lost 0 bases and J 4 bases, leaving 14 bases between the germline ends. Germline CDR1 and CDR2: SGDLS and YYNGEE. The CDR3 covers 16 residues. CDR3 nucleotides: TGTGCCAGCAGCGTAGACGGGAACGAGGAATACAATGAGCAGTTCTTC. Its protein product is CASSVDGNEEYNEQFF.